Sequencing of this T cell receptor beta chain was carried out in a study of OX40 agonist ivuxolimab in advanced cancers. The CDR3 has 14 residues. Germline V gene sequence: CDR1 MNHEY, CDR2 SVGAGI. V dropped 5 bases and J dropped 0; count of bases not matched to a gene: 3. About this clone itself: No antigen is known for it.

Overall study results and limits: Among the lowest peripheral clonal expansion occurred in 0.1-3.0 mg/kg partial responders.

The protocol was immunoSEQ multiplex PCR, while the TCRdb copy is restricted to in-frame clones and leaves out a portion. The sample yields some 71,000 clones, 84% seen once. The receptor comes from an adult with an advanced solid tumor such as melanoma, head and neck, liver or kidney cancer. The rearrangement uses TRBV6-5 and TRBJ1-1, with 7 bases matching TRBD1. Source: CD4+ or CD8+ T cells sorted from blood, taken in a trial of the OX40 agonist ivuxolimab. CDR3 sequence reads: CASSAGQMNTEAFF. The CDR3, as DNA: TGTGCCAGCAGTGCGGGACAGATGAACACTGAAGCTTTCTTT.